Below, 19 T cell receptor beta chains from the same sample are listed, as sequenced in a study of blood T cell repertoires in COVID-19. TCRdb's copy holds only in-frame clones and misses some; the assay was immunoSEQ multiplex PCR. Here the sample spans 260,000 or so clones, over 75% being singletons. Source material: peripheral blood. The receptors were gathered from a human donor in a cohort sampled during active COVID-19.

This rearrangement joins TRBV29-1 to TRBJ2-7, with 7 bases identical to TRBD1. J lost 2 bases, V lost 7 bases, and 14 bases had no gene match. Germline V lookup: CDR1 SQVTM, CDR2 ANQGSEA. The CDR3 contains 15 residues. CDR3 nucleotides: TGCAGCGCAGCCGGGGACAGACTATCAACCTACGAGCAGTACTTC. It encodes CSAAGDRLSTYEQYF.

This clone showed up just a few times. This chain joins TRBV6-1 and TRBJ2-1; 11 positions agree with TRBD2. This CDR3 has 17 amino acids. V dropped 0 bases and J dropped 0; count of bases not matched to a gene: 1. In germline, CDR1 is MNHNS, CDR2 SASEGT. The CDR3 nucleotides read TGTGCCAGCAGTGAAGCTAGCGGGAGGGTCTCCTACAATGAGCAGTTCTTC. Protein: CASSEASGRVSYNEQFF.

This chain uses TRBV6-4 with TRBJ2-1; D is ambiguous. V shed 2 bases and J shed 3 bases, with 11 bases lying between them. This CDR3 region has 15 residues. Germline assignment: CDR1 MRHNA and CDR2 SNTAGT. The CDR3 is CASSDVAGLYNEQFF. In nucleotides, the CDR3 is TGTGCCAGCAGTGACGTCGCAGGCCTCTACAATGAGCAGTTCTTC.

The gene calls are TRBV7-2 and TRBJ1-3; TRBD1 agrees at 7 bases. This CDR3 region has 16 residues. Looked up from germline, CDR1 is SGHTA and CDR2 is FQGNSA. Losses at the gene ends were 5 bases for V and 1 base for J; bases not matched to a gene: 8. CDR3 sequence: CASSPAGTVSGNTIYF. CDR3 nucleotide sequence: TGTGCCAGCAGCCCCGCCGGGACAGTTTCTGGAAACACCATATATTTT.

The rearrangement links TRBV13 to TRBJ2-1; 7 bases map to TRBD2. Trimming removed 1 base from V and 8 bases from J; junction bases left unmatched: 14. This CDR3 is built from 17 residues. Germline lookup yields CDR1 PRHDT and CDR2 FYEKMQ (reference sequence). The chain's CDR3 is CASSLEATLAHPHEQFF. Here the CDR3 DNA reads TGTGCCAGCAGCTTAGAGGCAACACTAGCGCACCCCCATGAGCAGTTCTTC.

Here the CDR3 reads CASSLAGTAETQYF. CDR3 bases: TGTGCCAGCAGCTTAGCGGGGACTGCAGAGACCCAGTACTTC. The V gene is TRBV7-9, the J gene TRBJ2-5; tentative D call: TRBD2 (6 bases). Trimming shortened V by 0 bases and J by 4 bases, and 9 bases separated the two germline ends. Germline V gives CDR1 SEHNR, CDR2 FQNEAQ (reference sequence). This CDR3 spans 14 amino acids.

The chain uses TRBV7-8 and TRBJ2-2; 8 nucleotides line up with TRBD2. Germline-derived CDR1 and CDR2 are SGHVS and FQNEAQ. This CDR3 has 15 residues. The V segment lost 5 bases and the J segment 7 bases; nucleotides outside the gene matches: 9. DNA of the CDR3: TGTGCCAGCAGCCGCGCTAGCGGGCTTCACGGGGAGCTGTTTTTT. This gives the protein CASSRASGLHGELFF.

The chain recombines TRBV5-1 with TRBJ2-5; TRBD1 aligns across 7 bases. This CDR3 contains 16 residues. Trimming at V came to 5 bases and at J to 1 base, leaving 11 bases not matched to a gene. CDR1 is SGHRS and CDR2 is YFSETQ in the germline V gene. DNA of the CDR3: TGCGCCAGCAGAGGCAGGGACAGAAATTTCCAAGAGACCCAGTACTTC. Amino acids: CASRGRDRNFQETQYF.

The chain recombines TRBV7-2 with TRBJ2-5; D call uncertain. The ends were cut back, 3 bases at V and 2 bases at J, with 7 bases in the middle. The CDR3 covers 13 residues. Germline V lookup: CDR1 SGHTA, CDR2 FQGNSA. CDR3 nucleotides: TGTGCCAGCAGCTTTTACAGACAAGAGACCCAGTACTTC. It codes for CASSFYRQETQYF.

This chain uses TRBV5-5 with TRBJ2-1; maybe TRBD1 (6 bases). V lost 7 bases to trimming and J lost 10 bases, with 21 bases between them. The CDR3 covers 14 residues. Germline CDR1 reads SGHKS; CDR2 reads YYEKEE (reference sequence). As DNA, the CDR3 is TGTGCCAGCCACCCGTTCCCAGGGGCCGAGGAGCAGTTCTTC. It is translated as CASHPFPGAEEQFF.

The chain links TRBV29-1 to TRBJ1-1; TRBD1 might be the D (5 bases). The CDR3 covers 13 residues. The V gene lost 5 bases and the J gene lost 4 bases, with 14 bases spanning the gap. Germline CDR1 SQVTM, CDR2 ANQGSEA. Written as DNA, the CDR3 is TGCAGCGTTCCTGGGGGGATGGGCACTGAAGCTTTCTTT. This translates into CSVPGGMGTEAFF.

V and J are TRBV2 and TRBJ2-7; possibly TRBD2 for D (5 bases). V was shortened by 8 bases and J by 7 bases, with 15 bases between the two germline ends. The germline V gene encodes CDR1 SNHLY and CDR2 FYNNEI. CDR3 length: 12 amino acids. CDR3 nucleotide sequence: TGTGCCAGCGAGGGCCAGGCGGAAGAGCAGTACTTC. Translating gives CASEGQAEEQYF.

This CDR3 is CASSFQKNTEAFF. CDR3 nucleotide sequence: TGTGCCAGCAGTTTCCAGAAGAACACTGAAGCTTTCTTT. The chain has TRBV6-5 and TRBJ1-1; no clear D gene. V lost 4 bases and J lost 1, with 7 bases in between. This CDR3 has 13 amino acids. Germline V gives CDR1 MNHEY, CDR2 SVGAGI.

In nucleotides, the CDR3 is TGTGCCAGTGACGTGGGACAGCCGAACACTGAAGCTTTCTTT. It yields the protein CASDVGQPNTEAFF. The V and J genes are TRBV19 and TRBJ1-1, with TRBD1 matching 7 bases. After removal of 8 bases from V and 1 base from J, the junction contained 7 bases not matched to a gene. The CDR3 consists of 14 residues. Germline-derived CDR1 and CDR2 are LNHDA and SQIVND (reference sequence).

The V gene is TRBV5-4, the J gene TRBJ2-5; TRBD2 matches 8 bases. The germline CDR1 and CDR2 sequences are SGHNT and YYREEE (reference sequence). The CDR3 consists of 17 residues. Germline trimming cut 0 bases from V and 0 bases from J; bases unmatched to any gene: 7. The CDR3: CASSLDVAGWYQETQYF. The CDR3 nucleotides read TGTGCCAGCAGCTTGGATGTAGCGGGATGGTACCAAGAGACCCAGTACTTC. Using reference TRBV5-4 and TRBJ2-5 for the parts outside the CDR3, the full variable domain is ETGVTQSPTHLIKTRGQQVTLRCSSQSGHNTVSWYQQALGQGPQFIFQYYREEENGRGNFPPRFSGLQFPNYSSELNVNALELDDSALYLCASSLDVAGWYQETQYFGPGTRLLVL.

CDR3 amino acids: CASSSSHLGAGGMNEQFF. The CDR3 DNA reads TGTGCCAGCAGCTCATCCCACTTGGGGGCGGGGGGAATGAATGAGCAGTTCTTC. The rearrangement links TRBV11-2 to TRBJ2-1, with TRBD2 identical over 8 bases. V was clipped by 4 bases and J by 7 bases; unmatched bases: 18. CDR3 size: 18 residues. Per the germline V gene, CDR1 is SGHAT and CDR2 is FQNNGV. Full variable domain (outside the CDR3, taken from reference TRBV11-2 and TRBJ2-1): EAGVAQSPRYKIIEKRQSVAFWCNPISGHATLYWYQQILGQGPKLLIQFQNNGVVDDSQLPKDRFSAERLKGVDSTLKIQPAKLEDSAVYLCASSSSHLGAGGMNEQFFGPGTRLTVL.

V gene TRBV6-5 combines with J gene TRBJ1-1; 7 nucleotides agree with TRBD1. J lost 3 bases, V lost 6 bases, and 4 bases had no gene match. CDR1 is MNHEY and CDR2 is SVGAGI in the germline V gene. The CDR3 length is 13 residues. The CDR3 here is CASRKQGYTEAFF. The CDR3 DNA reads TGTGCCAGCAGAAAACAGGGGTACACTGAAGCTTTCTTT.

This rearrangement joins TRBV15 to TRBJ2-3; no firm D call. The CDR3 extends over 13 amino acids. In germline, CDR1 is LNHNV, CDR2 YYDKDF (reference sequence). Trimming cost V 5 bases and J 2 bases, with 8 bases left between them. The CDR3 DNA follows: TGTGCCACCAGCCTGGCAGACACAGATACGCAGTATTTT. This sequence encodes CATSLADTDTQYF.

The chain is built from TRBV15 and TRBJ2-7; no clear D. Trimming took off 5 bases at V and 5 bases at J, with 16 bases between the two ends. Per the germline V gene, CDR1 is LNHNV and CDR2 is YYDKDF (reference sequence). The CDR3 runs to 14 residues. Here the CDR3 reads CATSFLGGSHEQYF. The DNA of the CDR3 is TGTGCCACCAGCTTTTTAGGCGGATCCCACGAGCAGTACTTC.